The 29 T cell receptor beta chains presented below share a single source sample, sequenced in a study of shared clonotypes between healthy human individuals. Positive CCR7 selection of CD45RO-negative cells yielded the naive CD8 cells, and terminally differentiated effector memory CD45RA+ cells were excluded. Profiled with immunoSEQ multiplex PCR; TCRdb holds only in-frame clones, not every one. Altogether 2 million to 2.5 million clones are present, more than 85% being singletons, with the ten largest covering 1.5% to 2%. Sequenced sample: naive CD8+ T cells from PBMCs. The receptor source for this set is a man younger than 30 in good health. Some clones in this sample may be carry-over from other donors' samples.

The chain has TRBV13 and TRBJ1-1; D is unclear. The germline V and J ends were trimmed by 1 base and 3 bases, with 15 bases remaining between them. Germline V gene sequence: CDR1 PRHDT, CDR2 FYEKMQ (reference sequence). The CDR3 spans 16 residues. The CDR3 loop reads CASSLVGHRRDTEAFF. The CDR3 bases are TGTGCCAGCAGCTTAGTCGGCCACCGTCGGGACACTGAAGCTTTCTTT. Supplemented by reference TRBV13 and TRBJ1-1, the full variable domain reads AAGVIQSPRHLIKEKRETATLKCYPIPRHDTVYWYQQGPGQDPQFLISFYEKMQSDKGSIPDRFSAQQFSDYHSELNMSSLELGDSALYFCASSLVGHRRDTEAFFGQGTRLTVV.

This sequence joins TRBV15 and TRBJ1-2; D gene uncertain. The CDR3 covers 14 residues. V lost 5 bases and J lost 3, with 13 bases in between. CDR1 and CDR2 (germline): LNHNV, YYDKDF (reference sequence). In DNA, the CDR3 is TGTGCCACCAGCCACCGGGAGGGAGACTATGGCTACACCTTC. Encoded protein: CATSHREGDYGYTF. The full variable domain, completed using reference TRBV15 and TRBJ1-2, is DAMVIQNPRYQVTQFGKPVTLSCSQTLNHNVMYWYQQKSSQAPKLLFHYYDKDFNNEADTPDNFQSRRPNTSFCFLDIRSPGLGDTAMYLCATSHREGDYGYTFGSGTRLTVV.

The chain links TRBV27 to TRBJ2-1; D perhaps matches TRBD2 (6 bases). Germline-derived CDR1 and CDR2 are MNHEY and SMNVEV (reference sequence). Trimming pared 0 bases from V and 6 bases from J, leaving 15 bases between. This CDR3 has 16 amino acids. CDR3 coding DNA: TGTGCCAGCAGTTTATCCCGTGGTAGCGGAGTCAATGAGCAGTTCTTC. Translating gives CASSLSRGSGVNEQFF.

The CDR3 protein is CASSLVLAGGDTQYF. The CDR3 region has the DNA TGTGCCAGCAGCTTAGTTTTAGCGGGAGGAGATACGCAGTATTTT. The chain combines TRBV11-2 with TRBJ2-3; 10 bases align to TRBD2. Germline CDR1 SGHAT, CDR2 FQNNGV. The J segment lost 5 bases and the V segment lost 1 base, leaving 3 bases of the junction unmatched. The CDR3 spans 15 residues.

The rearrangement uses TRBV11-2 and TRBJ1-2; D gene unclear. Between the trimmed V and J ends, which lost 5 bases and 2 bases, there was a span of 12 bases. This CDR3 contains 14 residues. CDR1 and CDR2 from the germline V gene are SGHAT and FQNNGV. In nucleotides, the CDR3 is TGTGCCAGCAGCCGGAATAGGGAGAACTATGGCTACACCTTC. Its translation is CASSRNRENYGYTF.

The rearrangement uses TRBV14 and TRBJ2-5; D is ambiguous. CDR3 size: 14 residues. V lost 2 bases and J lost 1, with 8 bases in between. Germline values: CDR1 SGHDN, CDR2 FVKESK. CDR3 loop: CASSQRASQETQYF. The CDR3 DNA sequence: TGTGCCAGCAGCCAAAGGGCAAGCCAAGAGACCCAGTACTTC.

The chain employs TRBV13 and TRBJ2-3, with D tentatively TRBD2 (5 bases). The CDR3 runs to 14 residues. CDR1 is PRHDT and CDR2 is FYEKMQ in the germline V gene (reference sequence). V lost 0 bases to trimming and J lost 6 bases, with 10 bases between them. The CDR3 DNA is TGTGCCAGCAGCTTAGGGCTCGGCGGGGATACGCAGTATTTT. Translation gives CASSLGLGGDTQYF.

The chain uses TRBV5-3 and TRBJ2-7; D is uncertain. TRBV5-3 is assigned to the ORF class and has an uncertain function. V was shortened by 4 bases and J by 5 bases, with 10 bases between the two germline ends. The length of the CDR3 is 12 residues. CDR3 nucleotide sequence: TGTGCCAGAAGCCGGAAGGCCCACGAGCAGTACTTC. It specifies CARSRKAHEQYF.

The J gene is TRBJ2-3, the V gene TRBV15; no firm D call. V was cut by 1 base and J by 0 bases, with 8 bases left in between. This CDR3 region has 15 residues. Looked up from germline, CDR1 is LNHNV and CDR2 is YYDKDF (reference sequence). As DNA, the CDR3 is TGTGCCACCAGCAGAGTACTTCCTAGCACAGATACGCAGTATTTT. As protein: CATSRVLPSTDTQYF.

For this clone: Other DNA sequences in the same sample also yield this CDR3. The rearrangement uses TRBV9 and TRBJ1-1; weak D call: TRBD1 (6 bases). Germline V CDR1 and CDR2: SGDLS, YYNGEE. V dropped 2 bases and J dropped 3 bases, with 8 bases sitting between them. The CDR3 is made up of 13 amino acids. The CDR3 DNA reads as TGTGCCAGCAGCGTTGCAGGGGACACTGAAGCTTTCTTT. Translated: CASSVAGDTEAFF. The entire variable domain, with the rest obtained from reference TRBV9 and TRBJ1-1, is as follows: DSGVTQTPKHLITATGQRVTLRCSPRSGDLSVYWYQQSLDQGLQFLIQYYNGEERAKGNILERFSAQQFPDLHSELNLSSLELGDSALYFCASSVAGDTEAFFGQGTRLTVV.

The V call is TRBV7-9, the J call TRBJ2-1; unclear D gene. Germline lookup yields CDR1 SEHNR and CDR2 FQNEAQ (reference sequence). The CDR3 spans 13 residues. V lost 4 bases, J lost 4 bases, and 8 bases lay in between. The CDR3 is CASSYEGYNEQFF. The DNA for the CDR3 is TGTGCCAGCAGCTACGAAGGGTACAATGAGCAGTTCTTC.

The rearrangement links TRBV5-6 to TRBJ2-2; either TRBD1 or TRBD2 may supply D (5 bases each). Per germline, CDR1 SGHDT and CDR2 YYEEEE. The CDR3 sequence is 13 residues long. Trimming cost V 4 bases and J 5 bases, with 9 bases left between them. The CDR3 bases are TGTGCCAGCAGCCAGGGACGGACCGGGGAGCTGTTTTTT. It yields the protein CASSQGRTGELFF.

The chain employs TRBV30 and TRBJ2-7; 12 nucleotides align to TRBD2. In germline, CDR1 is GTSNPN, CDR2 SVGIG (reference sequence). This CDR3 has 13 amino acids. The junction had 4 bases not matched to a gene; V was cut back by 7 bases and J by 3 bases. CDR3 sequence (DNA): TGTGCCTTTAGGACTAGCGGGGACTACGAGCAGTACTTC. Its translation is CAFRTSGDYEQYF.

The chain couples TRBV27 to TRBJ2-3; D may be TRBD1 (5 bases). V was shortened by 4 bases and J by 5 bases, with 22 bases between the two germline ends. This CDR3 spans 17 amino acids. The germline gives CDR1 MNHEY, CDR2 SMNVEV (reference sequence). CDR3: CASSWRRGFSIRDTQYF. In nucleotides, the CDR3 is TGTGCCAGCAGTTGGAGAAGGGGATTTTCTATCAGAGATACGCAGTATTTT.

The count of this clone is one. The chain has TRBV6-5 and TRBJ2-3, with D possibly being TRBD2 (7 bases). V dropped 3 bases and J dropped 0 bases, with 13 bases sitting between them. In germline, CDR1 is MNHEY, CDR2 SVGAGI. CDR3 length equals 16 residues. The CDR3 loop is CASSYRRGGSTDTQYF. CDR3 bases: TGTGCCAGCAGTTATCGAAGGGGGGGGAGCACAGATACGCAGTATTTT.

This clone appeared a single time. The rearrangement uses TRBV5-4 and TRBJ2-7, with D perhaps assigned TRBD1 or TRBD2 (6 bases each). CDR1 SGHNT and CDR2 YYREEE come from the germline V gene (reference sequence). There are 15 residues in the CDR3. Trimming pared 0 bases from V and 3 bases from J, leaving 13 bases between. CDR3 region: CASSLALQGGYEQYF. The CDR3 DNA reads as TGTGCCAGCAGCTTGGCCTTACAGGGAGGCTACGAGCAGTACTTC.

V and J are TRBV27 and TRBJ2-5; TRBD1 matches at 7 bases. The ends lost 3 bases at V and 3 bases at J; junction bases unmatched: 7. Germline V gene sequence: CDR1 MNHEY, CDR2 SMNVEV (reference sequence). The CDR3 covers 15 residues. CDR3 nucleotides: TGTGCCAGCAGTTTTGGCCAGGGGGTAGAAGAGACCCAGTACTTC. The encoded protein is CASSFGQGVEETQYF.

The chain carries TRBV7-2 and TRBJ1-2; unclear D gene. Trimming took 4 bases from V and 1 from J, leaving 13 bases between them. The germline gives CDR1 SGHTA, CDR2 FQGNSA. The CDR3 runs 15 residues. The CDR3 DNA reads TGTGCCAGCAGCTCCCTTTCAAGGATTAACTATGGCTACACCTTC. It translates to CASSSLSRINYGYTF.

Regarding this clone: Other nucleotide sequences from this sample produce the same CDR3. V is TRBV19 and J is TRBJ2-7; perhaps TRBD2 as D (6 bases). This CDR3 spans 12 amino acids. CDR1 and CDR2 (germline): LNHDA, SQIVND (reference sequence). Trimming removed 3 bases from V and 4 bases from J, with 7 bases in between. The CDR3 bases are TGTGCCAGTAGTATGGCGGGGTACGAGCAGTACTTC. As protein: CASSMAGYEQYF.

This clone was found a few times. The rearrangement uses TRBV6-6 and TRBJ1-1, with D possibly matching TRBD1 (5 bases). The CDR3 is made up of 12 amino acids. CDR1 is MNHNY, CDR2 SVGAGI, per germline (reference sequence). With 6 bases removed from V and 5 bases from J, the gap between germline ends came to 10 bases. The CDR3 DNA follows: TGTGCCAGCAGGGTCGACAGTACTGAAGCTTTCTTT. Translated, it gives CASRVDSTEAFF.

The CDR3 bases are TGTGCCAGCAGCTTAGGGGGACAGGGTGCCGGGGAGCTGTTTTTT. As protein: CASSLGGQGAGELFF. The chain combines TRBV7-9 with TRBJ2-2, with 9 bases matching TRBD1. CDR1 and CDR2 from the germline V gene are SEHNR and FQNEAQ (reference sequence). The length of the CDR3 is 15 residues. With 1 base clipped from V and 6 bases from J, the junction kept 3 bases outside the gene matches.

The genes are TRBV28 and TRBJ2-7; no definite D call. This CDR3 is built from 14 residues. V was clipped by 2 bases and J by 7 bases, with 15 bases between them. The germline gives CDR1 MDHEN, CDR2 SYDVKM. The CDR3 sequence: CASSLSLESLEQYF. DNA of the CDR3: TGTGCCAGCAGTTTAAGTCTCGAGAGCTTAGAGCAGTACTTC.

This chain joins TRBV4-1 and TRBJ2-7; D might be TRBD1 (5 bases). This CDR3 has 15 amino acids. CDR1 is MGHRA, CDR2 YSYEKL, per germline. Trimming cost V 2 bases and J 2 bases, with 13 bases left between them. This CDR3 is CASSQLLGAPYEQYF. In DNA, the CDR3 is TGCGCCAGCAGCCAACTTCTAGGGGCCCCCTACGAGCAGTACTTC.

V is TRBV19 and J is TRBJ2-1, with 9 bases fitting TRBD1. Germline V gives CDR1 LNHDA, CDR2 SQIVND (reference sequence). The CDR3 consists of 14 residues. Trimming took 3 bases from V and 7 from J; bases not matched to a gene: 4. The CDR3 loop is CASSMGTGWNEQFF. CDR3 in DNA: TGTGCCAGTAGTATGGGGACAGGGTGGAATGAGCAGTTCTTC.

The sample holds a few counts of this clone. The gene calls are TRBV7-2 and TRBJ1-1; 7 bases fit TRBD1. V was pared by 4 bases and J by 0 bases, with 5 bases of the junction left unmatched. The germline CDR1 and CDR2 sequences are SGHTA and FQGNSA. This CDR3 region has 15 residues. The CDR3 protein is CASSWGDSLNTEAFF. DNA for the CDR3: TGTGCCAGCAGCTGGGGGGACAGCCTGAACACTGAAGCTTTCTTT.

The chain has TRBV7-6 and TRBJ2-2, with no clear D. This CDR3 is 14 amino acids long. The V and J ends lost 5 bases and 1 base respectively, with 8 bases between them. The germline CDR1 and CDR2 sequences are SGHVS and FNYEAQ. DNA of the CDR3: TGTGCCAGCAGCGACTCGGGGAACACCGGGGAGCTGTTTTTT. Amino acids: CASSDSGNTGELFF.

The gene calls are TRBV6-4 and TRBJ1-4; 7 bases are a match to TRBD1. Germline trimming cut 6 bases from V and 6 bases from J; bases unmatched to any gene: 7. Germline V lookup: CDR1 MRHNA, CDR2 SNTAGT. The CDR3 totals 14 residues. As DNA, the CDR3 is TGTGCCAGCAGCTTGACAGGGCGGCATGAAAAACTGTTTTTT. Translating gives CASSLTGRHEKLFF.

Here the CDR3 DNA reads TGTGCCAGCAGTGAAGCTCCCTCCGGGACAGAAGAGACCCAGTACTTC. Amino acids: CASSEAPSGTEETQYF. The chain is built from TRBV6-1 and TRBJ2-5, with TRBD1 matching 7 bases. V was pared by 0 bases and J by 3 bases, with 7 bases of the junction left unmatched. Per the germline V gene, CDR1 is MNHNS and CDR2 is SASEGT. This CDR3 contains 16 residues.

The genes are TRBV27 and TRBJ1-1; no firm D call. The V and J ends lost 3 bases and 2 bases respectively, with 13 bases between them. Germline CDR1 reads MNHEY; CDR2 reads SMNVEV (reference sequence). The CDR3 totals 15 residues. The CDR3 nucleotides read TGTGCCAGCAGTTTCGCCGGATTACCCAACACTGAAGCTTTCTTT. Protein sequence: CASSFAGLPNTEAFF.